Following are 20 T cell receptor beta chains from one sample sequenced in a study of Ad26.COV2.S vaccination and SARS-CoV-2 variants. As to treatment: some 20 received Ad26.COV2.S at low or high dose, single or two shots; roughly five received placebo; per-sample allocation not given. At day 63 after the first vaccine or placebo injection, samples were drawn. Clones were sequenced by immunoSEQ multiplex PCR, and TCRdb holds only the in-frame ones, with some missing. The sample includes about 400,000 clones, 83% of them seen just once. This specimen consisted of peripheral blood, obtained in a trial of Ad26.COV2.S vaccine versus placebo. The receptors here all came from a person aged 18-60 years who received the Ad26.COV2.S COVID-19 vaccine or a placebo.

This chain links TRBV9 with TRBJ2-5, with 8 bases lining up with TRBD2. Losses at the gene ends were 0 bases for V and 5 bases for J; bases not matched to a gene: 9. The CDR3 sequence is 16 residues long. CDR1 is SGDLS and CDR2 is YYNGEE in the germline V gene. CDR3 protein: CASSVVSSGTLETQYF. The CDR3 DNA reads as TGTGCCAGCAGCGTAGTGAGTAGCGGGACTTTGGAGACCCAGTACTTC.

This chain links TRBV4-3 with TRBJ1-1, with D unresolved. V was trimmed by 1 base and J by 1 base, leaving 1 base between them. The CDR3 is 12 residues long. Germline values: CDR1 LGHNA, CDR2 YSLEER. CDR3 DNA: TGCGCCAGCAGCCAAGGGAACACTGAAGCTTTCTTT. This translates into CASSQGNTEAFF.

The V call is TRBV11-3, the J call TRBJ1-6, with D hard to call. V was pared by 3 bases and J by 0 bases, with 6 bases between. The germline V gene encodes CDR1 SGHNT and CDR2 YENEEA. The CDR3 consists of 15 residues. The chain's CDR3 is CASSLASSYNSPLHF. The CDR3 DNA follows: TGTGCCAGCAGCTTGGCTAGCTCCTATAATTCACCCCTCCACTTT. Full variable domain (rest looked up from reference TRBV11-3 and TRBJ1-6): EAGVVQSPRYKIIEKKQPVAFWCNPISGHNTLYWYLQNLGQGPELLIRYENEEAVDDSQLPKDRFSAERLKGVDSTLKIQPAELGDSAVYLCASSLASSYNSPLHFGNGTRLTVT.

This clone was observed a single time. V usage is TRBV9 and J usage is TRBJ1-3; D is undetermined. The CDR3 length is 14 residues. V lost 3 bases, J lost 0 bases, and 7 bases lay in between. Per the germline V gene, CDR1 is SGDLS and CDR2 is YYNGEE. The CDR3 DNA is TGTGCCAGCAGCGCCCGAGTCTCTGGAAACACCATATATTTT. Residues: CASSARVSGNTIYF.

The table lists this clone with a count of one. The V and J genes are TRBV6-5 and TRBJ1-1, with a tentative D call TRBD1 (6 bases). The CDR3 consists of 14 residues. V gave up 5 bases and J gave up 6 bases, with 16 bases separating them. Germline CDR1 and CDR2: MNHEY and SVGAGI. CDR3 in amino acids: CASSNRASFSEAFF. The CDR3 nucleotides are TGTGCCAGCAGTAACAGGGCTTCTTTCTCTGAAGCTTTCTTT.

V usage is TRBV12-3 or TRBV12-4 and J usage is TRBJ2-7; D call uncertain. CDR3 length: 12 residues. V gave up 3 bases and J gave up 4 bases, with 7 bases separating them. CDR3 sequence (DNA): TGTGCCAGCAGTTTCGGGCGTTACGAGCAGTACTTC. The encoded protein is CASSFGRYEQYF.

This chain uses TRBV29-1 with TRBJ1-2; the D gene is possibly TRBD1 (5 bases). Germline V CDR1 and CDR2: SQVTM, ANQGSEA. This CDR3 is 11 amino acids long. The CDR3 loop is CRAGRDYGYTF. The DNA of the CDR3 is TGCAGGGCGGGCAGGGATTATGGCTACACCTTC. Full variable domain (missing parts from reference TRBV29-1 and TRBJ1-2): SAVISQKPSRDICQRGTSLTIQCQVDSQVTMMFWYRQQPGQSLTLIATANQGSEATYESGFVIDKFPISRPNLTFSTLTVSNMSPEDSSIYLCRAGRDYGYTFGSGTRLTVV.

This clone came up once. J is TRBJ1-2 and V is TRBV5-4; D may be TRBD1 (5 bases). Germline values: CDR1 SGHNT, CDR2 YYREEE (reference sequence). V lost 5 bases and J 3 bases, leaving 14 bases between the germline ends. The CDR3 runs to 14 residues. This CDR3 reads CASSQGSRDYGYTF. The CDR3 nucleotides are TGTGCCAGCAGTCAGGGCTCGCGGGACTATGGCTACACCTTC.

The chain couples TRBV29-1 to TRBJ1-2, with TRBD1 as a possible D gene (6 bases). V lost 4 bases, J lost 3 bases, and 9 bases lay in between. The V gene's germline CDR1 is SQVTM and CDR2 ANQGSEA. The length of the CDR3 is 12 residues. The CDR3 here is CSVAGHDYGYTF. The CDR3 DNA is TGCAGCGTTGCGGGACACGACTATGGCTACACCTTC. Full variable domain (outside the CDR3, taken from reference TRBV29-1 and TRBJ1-2): SAVISQKPSRDICQRGTSLTIQCQVDSQVTMMFWYRQQPGQSLTLIATANQGSEATYESGFVIDKFPISRPNLTFSTLTVSNMSPEDSSIYLCSVAGHDYGYTFGSGTRLTVV.

Here the CDR3 reads CASSPGWNRGMGEAFF. DNA of the CDR3: TGTGCCAGCAGCCCCGGGTGGAACCGGGGCATGGGTGAAGCTTTCTTT. This chain uses TRBV5-8 with TRBJ1-1; TRBD1 might be the D (5 bases). Germline CDR1 SGHTS, CDR2 YDEGEE. CDR3 length: 16 amino acids. V was clipped by 4 bases and J by 7 bases, with 23 bases between them. Based on the CDR3 plus reference TRBV5-8 and TRBJ1-1, the full variable domain is EAGVTQSPTHLIKTRGQQATLRCSPISGHTSVYWYQQALGLGLQFLLWYDEGEERNRGNFPPRFSGRQFPNYSSELNVNALELEDSALYLCASSPGWNRGMGEAFFGQGTRLTVV.

The rearrangement joins TRBV5-1 to TRBJ2-3, with D possibly being TRBD2 (7 bases). Per germline, CDR1 SGHRS and CDR2 YFSETQ. The CDR3 covers 16 residues. The germline V and J ends were trimmed by 3 bases and 0 bases, with 14 bases remaining between them. The CDR3 here is CASSSEGGQSTDTQYF. The CDR3 nucleotides are TGCGCCAGCAGCTCGGAGGGGGGGCAGAGCACAGATACGCAGTATTTT.

V and J are TRBV6-5 and TRBJ1-3, with D maybe TRBD1 (6 bases). The germline V gene has CDR1 MNHEY and CDR2 SVGAGI. V dropped 10 bases and J dropped 2 bases, with 12 bases sitting between them. The CDR3 covers 13 residues. The CDR3 sequence: CATRGLAGNTIYF. The CDR3 bases are TGTGCCACCAGGGGTCTGGCTGGAAACACCATATATTTT.

The gene calls are TRBV6-5 and TRBJ1-1, with D possibly matching TRBD1 (6 bases). The germline V gene has CDR1 MNHEY and CDR2 SVGAGI. V lost 6 bases and J 1 base, leaving 9 bases between the germline ends. CDR3 length: 13 residues. The CDR3 DNA reads TGTGCCAGCAGAGAGACAGGGAACACTGAAGCTTTCTTT. Encoded protein: CASRETGNTEAFF.

This sequence joins TRBV28 and TRBJ2-6; no reliable D call. CDR3 length: 14 amino acids. Germline CDR1 reads MDHEN; CDR2 reads SYDVKM. Trimming removed 7 bases at V and 0 bases at J, with 7 bases between. The CDR3 loop reads CASTQSSGANVLTF. The CDR3 region has the DNA TGTGCCAGCACCCAGAGCTCTGGGGCCAACGTCCTGACTTTC.

The chain employs TRBV5-1 and TRBJ1-6; 7 bases agree with TRBD1. The germline gives CDR1 SGHRS, CDR2 YFSETQ. The trim removed 0 bases at V and 7 bases at J, leaving 4 bases unmatched. The CDR3 is made up of 15 amino acids. As DNA, the CDR3 is TGCGCCAGCAGCTTGGGGACAGGACGAAATTCACCCCTCCACTTT. It specifies CASSLGTGRNSPLHF.

V usage is TRBV5-6 and J usage is TRBJ2-3; D may be TRBD2 (5 bases). The germline V gene has CDR1 SGHDT and CDR2 YYEEEE. V was cut by 2 bases and J by 6 bases, with 16 bases left in between. The CDR3 extends over 15 amino acids. CDR3 coding DNA: TGTGCCAGCAGCTTCGAAAGCGGACGAGGCGATACGCAGTATTTT. Amino acids: CASSFESGRGDTQYF.

The CDR3 DNA reads as TGTGCCAGCTCACCGTCCGGGGACGGAAACTATGGCTACACCTTC. It translates to CASSPSGDGNYGYTF. The chain combines TRBV18 with TRBJ1-2, with D perhaps matching TRBD1 (5 bases). The CDR3 runs 15 residues. Germline CDR1 KGHSH, CDR2 LQKENI. Deletions cut 3 bases from V and 2 bases from J, with 13 bases between.

The genes are TRBV9 and TRBJ2-1, with a tentative D call TRBD1 (6 bases). From germline, CDR1 is SGDLS and CDR2 YYNGEE. This CDR3 region has 15 residues. V lost 3 bases and J lost 7, with 17 bases in between. The CDR3 nucleotides are TGTGCCAGCAGCGCTAATACGCAGGGGACGAATGAGCAGTTCTTC. Encoded protein: CASSANTQGTNEQFF.

This sequence joins TRBV5-5 and TRBJ2-4; 9 bases are shared with TRBD1. The CDR3 is 18 amino acids. V shed 3 bases and J 1 base; nucleotides not matched to a gene: 11. Germline V gene data show CDR1 as SGHKS and CDR2 as YYEKEE (reference sequence). In DNA form, the CDR3 reads TGTGCCAGCAGCTATCCCGGGACAGGGTATTGGGCCAAAAACATTCAGTACTTC. Its protein is CASSYPGTGYWAKNIQYF.

The sample holds one count of this clone. This chain joins TRBV19 and TRBJ2-7; D perhaps matches TRBD2 (5 bases). V dropped 4 bases and J dropped 0 bases, with 22 bases sitting between them. In germline, CDR1 is LNHDA, CDR2 SQIVND (reference sequence). The CDR3 totals 18 residues. CDR3 region: CASSRLLTRGGSSYEQYF. The CDR3 DNA reads TGTGCCAGTAGTAGACTTCTCACCCGCGGAGGTAGCTCCTACGAGCAGTACTTC.